The rows below give T cell receptor beta chains drawn from one sample of a study of shared clonotypes between healthy human individuals. Method: immunoSEQ multiplex PCR; TCRdb's copy keeps in-frame clones and lacks some. The sample shows some 2 million clones, roughly 95% of them seen only once. The sample comprised naive CD8+ T cells sorted from blood. These receptors came from a man between 18 and 35 years old in good health. Both conserved end residues are part of each CDR3. The D gene is left open where the match is weak. The listing skips clone size in some rows; elsewhere it reads once, few, many or a size class.

clone_size,v_call,j_call,d_call,cdr3_nt,cdr3_aa
NA,TRBV19,TRBJ1-6,NA,TGTGCCAGTCAGGACCGGGCAGTAGTCAATTCACCCCTCCACTTT,CASQDRAVVNSPLHF
NA,TRBV7-9,TRBJ2-7,TRBD2,TGTGCCAGCAGCTCCCCGTGGAGCGGGAACAACTACGAGCAGTACTTC,CASSSPWSGNNYEQYF
NA,TRBV27,TRBJ2-3,TRBD2,TGTGCCACGGGGGGTGCAGGGTTAGGGACAGATACGCAGTATTTT,CATGGAGLGTDTQYF
NA,TRBV13,TRBJ1-3,TRBD1,TGTGCCAGCAGCTTAGAGGGGGCAAGAAACACCATATATTTT,CASSLEGARNTIYF
NA,TRBV7-9,TRBJ1-2,NA,TGTGCCAGCAGCGCGGGACAAACCTATGGCTACACCTTC,CASSAGQTYGYTF
NA,TRBV7-9,TRBJ1-6,NA,TGTGCCAGCAGCTTTGGGGAGGCACCCCTCCACTTT,CASSFGEAPLHF
NA,TRBV21-1,TRBJ1-5,NA,TGTGCCAGCAGCTCCTGGGCCGGGACGGCCTTTTTGCCCCAGCATTTT,CASSSWAGTAFLPQHF
NA,TRBV29-1,TRBJ2-7,TRBD1,TGCAGCGTTGTTGAGACAGGGAACTCCTACGAGCAGTACTTC,CSVVETGNSYEQYF
NA,TRBV29-1,TRBJ2-1,TRBD2,TGCAGCGGTTGGTTATTAGCGGGGGACAATGAGCAGTTCTTC,CSGWLLAGDNEQFF
NA,TRBV5-1,TRBJ2-5,TRBD1,TGCGCCAGCAGCTTATCCAGGGGGATTGAGACCCAGTACTTC,CASSLSRGIETQYF
NA,TRBV6-5,TRBJ2-3,NA,TGTGCCAGCAGCCCTCGGGGAAGCACAGATACGCAGTATTTT,CASSPRGSTDTQYF
NA,TRBV13,TRBJ2-2,NA,TGTGCCAGCAGCTTCGGACACCCGATTGAGCTGTTTTTT,CASSFGHPIELFF
NA,TRBV11-2,TRBJ2-7,NA,TGTGCCAGCAGCTTAGGCGCGAGCTCCTACGAGCAGTACTTC,CASSLGASSYEQYF
NA,TRBV5-1,TRBJ2-5,NA,TGCGCCAGCAGCTTGGTCCATTACCTCGACAGGCAAGAGACCCAGTACTTC,CASSLVHYLDRQETQYF
few,TRBV2,TRBJ1-5,NA,TGTGCCAGCAGACTACAGGGAGGGGGTCAGCCCCAGCATTTT,CASRLQGGGQPQHF
NA,TRBV28,TRBJ2-3,TRBD2,TGTGCCAGCAGTTTATATCGGGGGGAACCTTCTAGCACAGATACGCAGTATTTT,CASSLYRGEPSSTDTQYF
NA,TRBV29-1,TRBJ1-4,NA,TGCAGCGTTGAATTGGAGGGACTCCTGTTTTTT,CSVELEGLLFF
NA,TRBV6-6,TRBJ2-7,TRBD1,TGTGCCAGCAGCGGGGACAGGGCCTACGAGCAGTACTTC,CASSGDRAYEQYF
NA,TRBV27,TRBJ1-6,NA,TGTGCCAGCAGTTTAGTCGGCTGGGGAAATTCACCCCTCCACTTT,CASSLVGWGNSPLHF
NA,TRBV7-9,TRBJ2-1,NA,TGTGCCAGCAGCTCGTTTCATGAGCAGTTCTTC,CASSSFHEQFF